The 19 T cell receptor beta chains listed next were all sequenced from one sample in a study of brain metastases from non-small cell lung cancer. Using immunoSEQ multiplex PCR, the repertoire was profiled, and TCRdb retains in-frame clones only, with some absent. The sample lists approximately 2,300 clones, about 83% occurring once. Input material: primary lung tumor tissue. The receptors shown here come from a donor at least 40 years old with non-small cell lung cancer.

The genes are TRBV5-8 and TRBJ2-3; D is perhaps TRBD2 (5 bases). The CDR3 is 15 residues long. Germline loops: CDR1 SGHTS, CDR2 YDEGEE. The V gene lost 3 bases and the J gene lost 0 bases, with 11 bases spanning the gap. CDR3 nucleotide sequence: TGTGCCAGCAGCTCGGGGTTTTCCAGCACAGATACGCAGTATTTT. It encodes CASSSGFSSTDTQYF.

J is TRBJ1-2 and V is TRBV6-5, with D possibly matching TRBD1 (5 bases). The CDR3 has 14 amino acids. Germline V lookup: CDR1 MNHEY, CDR2 SVGAGI. V dropped 7 bases and J dropped 8 bases, with 20 bases sitting between them. CDR3 residues: CASKILGRGLGYTF. CDR3 nucleotides: TGTGCCAGCAAAATACTGGGACGGGGCCTAGGCTACACCTTC.

In this sample, this clone turned up once. The chain carries TRBV29-1 and TRBJ2-1; possible D gene TRBD1, 6 bases. Germline values: CDR1 SQVTM, CDR2 ANQGSEA. The CDR3 has 12 amino acids. V was trimmed by 7 bases and J by 5 bases, leaving 12 bases between them. The DNA of the CDR3 is TGCAGCGCCGGACAGCCAGACAATGAGCAGTTCTTC. Amino acid sequence: CSAGQPDNEQFF.

This clone was found once. Its ends do not fully match the called genes, so a read error is possible. V and J are TRBV5-1 and TRBJ1-1; D gene ambiguous. Germline-derived CDR1 and CDR2 are SGHRS and YFSETQ. The CDR3 has 14 amino acids. The CDR3 region has the DNA TGCGCCAACAGCTGGGCAGAAGGGAACACTGAAGCTTTCTTT. Amino acids: CANSWAEGNTEAFF.

J is TRBJ1-6 and V is TRBV11-3; D gene unclear. Germline CDR1 reads SGHNT; CDR2 reads YENEEA. Trimming shortened V by 5 bases and J by 4 bases, and 6 bases separated the two germline ends. This CDR3 has 13 amino acids. The CDR3 region is CASSRSYNSPLHF. The CDR3 region has the DNA TGTGCCAGCAGCCGGAGTTATAATTCACCCCTCCACTTT. Variable domain in full (rest from reference TRBV11-3 and TRBJ1-6): EAGVVQSPRYKIIEKKQPVAFWCNPISGHNTLYWYLQNLGQGPELLIRYENEEAVDDSQLPKDRFSAERLKGVDSTLKIQPAELGDSAVYLCASSRSYNSPLHFGNGTRLTVT.

This clone was recorded only once. The chain employs TRBV18 and TRBJ1-6; a weak D match, TRBD1 (6 bases). Trimming removed 3 bases from V and 6 bases from J, with 12 bases in between. The CDR3 consists of 15 residues. Germline V lookup: CDR1 KGHSH, CDR2 LQKENI. The chain's CDR3 is CASSPSGALNSPLHF. CDR3 nucleotides: TGTGCCAGCTCACCGTCAGGGGCCCTTAATTCACCCCTCCACTTT.

In its sample, this clone was seen a few times. This CDR3 is also generated by other DNA sequences in the sample. This chain connects TRBV27 to TRBJ2-7; either TRBD1 or TRBD2 may supply D (5 bases each). The germline V gene has CDR1 MNHEY and CDR2 SMNVEV (reference sequence). Trimming stripped 0 bases from V and 7 bases from J, with 16 bases between. This CDR3 comprises 15 residues. The CDR3 DNA reads as TGTGCCAGCAGTTTATCGGGGGTTGGTGAGGGGGAGCAGTACTTC. Its protein product is CASSLSGVGEGEQYF.

The chain has TRBV19 and TRBJ1-4; a weak D match, TRBD1 (5 bases). This CDR3 comprises 15 residues. In germline, CDR1 is LNHDA, CDR2 SQIVND (reference sequence). V gave up 4 bases and J gave up 4 bases, with 13 bases separating them. The CDR3 is CASSTDNWGNEKLFF. In DNA form, the CDR3 reads TGTGCCAGTAGTACGGACAATTGGGGTAATGAAAAACTGTTTTTT.

V usage is TRBV4-2 and J usage is TRBJ1-3; D uncertain. The germline gives CDR1 LGHNA, CDR2 YNFKEQ. The CDR3 spans 14 residues. V lost 0 bases and J 6 bases, leaving 9 bases between the germline ends. The CDR3 DNA is TGTGCCAGCAGCCAAGAGACGGTGGAAAACACCATATATTTT. Its translation: CASSQETVENTIYF.

This clone was observed a single time. This chain connects TRBV7-3 to TRBJ2-2; the D gene is possibly TRBD2 (5 bases). This CDR3 is built from 17 residues. V lost 0 bases to trimming and J lost 6 bases, with 17 bases between them. Germline loops: CDR1 SGHTA, CDR2 FQGTGA. The CDR3 DNA reads as TGTGCCAGCAGCTTAACAGCGCTAGCTTTTACGGCCGGGGAGCTGTTTTTT. Protein sequence: CASSLTALAFTAGELFF.

The chain is built from TRBV27 and TRBJ1-5; D not resolved. The CDR3 runs 13 residues. Germline V gene lookup returns CDR1 MNHEY and CDR2 SMNVEV (reference sequence). Trimming pared 0 bases from V and 3 bases from J, leaving 3 bases between. CDR3 protein: CASSLSLNQPQHF. CDR3 nucleotides: TGTGCCAGCAGTTTATCCCTCAATCAGCCCCAGCATTTT.

This chain uses TRBV7-9 with TRBJ1-1; D not resolved. Germline assignment: CDR1 SEHNR and CDR2 FQNEAQ (reference sequence). V dropped 1 base and J dropped 4 bases, with 4 bases sitting between them. This CDR3 has 12 amino acids. This CDR3 is CASSLVATEAFF. Here the CDR3 DNA reads TGTGCCAGCAGCTTAGTTGCCACTGAAGCTTTCTTT.

This chain joins TRBV30 and TRBJ2-5; perhaps TRBD1 as D (5 bases). V gave up 3 bases and J gave up 4 bases, with 15 bases separating them. The germline gives CDR1 GTSNPN, CDR2 SVGIG (reference sequence). The CDR3 length is 14 residues. CDR3 sequence (DNA): TGTGCCTGGAGCAAAAAAGGGGTCGTAGAGACCCAGTACTTC. Its translation is CAWSKKGVVETQYF.

The chain uses TRBV5-4 and TRBJ1-2; 9 nucleotides agree with TRBD1. This CDR3 has 15 amino acids. Germline V CDR1 and CDR2: SGHNT, YYREEE (reference sequence). The V and J ends lost 4 bases and 2 bases, in that order; junction bases with no gene match: 6. This chain's CDR3 is CASSPGTGKNYGYTF. Here the CDR3 DNA reads TGTGCCAGCAGCCCTGGGACAGGGAAGAACTATGGCTACACCTTC.

This chain connects TRBV7-8 to TRBJ1-1; no reliable D call. The V end was cut by 5 bases, the J end by 11 bases, with 12 bases between. Germline assignment: CDR1 SGHVS and CDR2 FQNEAQ. The CDR3 is made up of 11 amino acids. The CDR3 region has the DNA TGTGCCAGCAGCCCCACTCATGGGGCTTTCTTT. This codes for CASSPTHGAFF.

The chain recombines TRBV24-1 with TRBJ1-2, with 7 bases fitting TRBD1. Trimming at V came to 2 bases and at J to 0 bases, leaving 2 bases not matched to a gene. Germline V gives CDR1 KGHDR, CDR2 SFDVKD. The CDR3 spans 15 residues. CDR3 sequence reads: CATSDSRGANYGYTF. In DNA form, the CDR3 reads TGTGCCACCAGTGATTCCAGGGGGGCTAACTATGGCTACACCTTC.

This rearrangement joins TRBV5-6 to TRBJ2-1; 7 bases match TRBD2. The junction had 3 bases not matched to a gene; V was cut back by 4 bases and J by 5 bases. This CDR3 has 13 residues. Germline loops: CDR1 SGHDT, CDR2 YYEEEE. The chain's CDR3 is CASSLGLDNEQFF. CDR3 nucleotides: TGTGCCAGCAGCCTAGGACTAGACAATGAGCAGTTCTTC.

The chain has TRBV6-5 and TRBJ2-7; 7 nucleotides line up with TRBD2. Trimming at V came to 3 bases and at J to 5 bases, leaving 4 bases not matched to a gene. Germline V gene data show CDR1 as MNHEY and CDR2 as SVGAGI. The CDR3 spans 13 residues. CDR3 nucleotide sequence: TGTGCCAGCAGTTATAGGGAGGGGAACGAGCAGTACTTC. Translation: CASSYREGNEQYF.

The rearrangement joins TRBV5-4 to TRBJ2-1, with TRBD1 matching over 7 bases. Germline-derived CDR1 and CDR2 are SGHNT and YYREEE (reference sequence). This CDR3 is built from 15 residues. J lost 3 bases, V lost 3 bases, and 6 bases had no gene match. The CDR3 DNA reads as TGTGCCAGCAGCTCATACAGGGACAGCTACAATGAGCAGTTCTTC. Its translation is CASSSYRDSYNEQFF.